These 22 T cell receptor beta chains came from one sample sequenced in a study of blood T cell repertoires in COVID-19. Assay used: immunoSEQ multiplex PCR; TCRdb lists only in-frame clones, some missing. This table holds approximately 310,000 clones, approximately 89% found once. Material for sequencing was peripheral blood. These receptor sequences come from a woman between 50 and 59 years old who had recovered from COVID-19.

The CDR3 DNA is TGTGCCAGCAGTTCTCCGGCCGGGACAGGGGTTGAAAAACTGTTTTTT. This gives the protein CASSSPAGTGVEKLFF. The V and J genes are TRBV28 and TRBJ1-4; TRBD1 matches 10 bases. With 4 bases clipped from V and 7 bases from J, the junction kept 9 bases outside the gene matches. Germline values: CDR1 MDHEN, CDR2 SYDVKM. CDR3 length: 16 residues.

With regard to this clone: An end of the junction does not agree with germline; a read error may underlie this. This chain connects TRBV7-7 to TRBJ1-5, with D uncertain. CDR1 is SSHAT, CDR2 FNYEAQ, per germline (reference sequence). CDR3 length: 14 residues. CDR3 sequence: CASSQINRNQPQHF. CDR3 bases: TGTGCTAGCAGCCAGATAAATCGCAATCAGCCCCAGCATTTT.

This clone was counted a single time. The rearrangement uses TRBV19 and TRBJ1-2; TRBD1 is a possible D gene (6 bases). The germline V gene encodes CDR1 LNHDA and CDR2 SQIVND (reference sequence). V lost 7 bases and J lost 0, with 15 bases in between. The CDR3 runs to 15 residues. The CDR3 DNA reads as TGTGCCAGTACCCCTCTGGACAGACCTAACTATGGCTACACCTTC. Translation: CASTPLDRPNYGYTF. Variable domain in full (rest from reference TRBV19 and TRBJ1-2): DGGITQSPKYLFRKEGQNVTLSCEQNLNHDAMYWYRQDPGQGLRLIYYSQIVNDFQKGDIAEGYSVSREKKESFPLTVTSAQKNPTAFYLCASTPLDRPNYGYTFGSGTRLTVV.

The chain combines TRBV28 with TRBJ1-4; D ambiguous. V was pared by 3 bases and J by 0 bases, with 11 bases between. Germline CDR1 reads MDHEN; CDR2 reads SYDVKM. This CDR3 contains 16 residues. DNA for the CDR3: TGTGCCAGCAGTTTTGATGCGCATGCAACTAATGAAAAACTGTTTTTT. It yields the protein CASSFDAHATNEKLFF.

The V call is TRBV7-8, the J call TRBJ2-5, with a possible D match to TRBD1 (7 bases). The CDR3 loop spans 19 amino acids. Germline V gene lookup returns CDR1 SGHVS and CDR2 FQNEAQ. V was clipped by 5 bases and J by 7 bases, with 32 bases between them. The CDR3 nucleotides are TGTGCCAGCAGCAATGACAGGGTTGGGAGGCTTGGGACTTCTAGGACCCAGTACTTC. Protein sequence: CASSNDRVGRLGTSRTQYF.

This rearrangement joins TRBV28 to TRBJ2-7; perhaps TRBD2 as D (5 bases). Germline values: CDR1 MDHEN, CDR2 SYDVKM. Trimming took off 6 bases at V and 3 bases at J, with 9 bases between the two ends. This CDR3 comprises 12 residues. CDR3 nucleotides: TGTGCCAGCAGGGACGGACTCTACGAGCAGTACTTC. This sequence encodes CASRDGLYEQYF.

J is TRBJ2-7 and V is TRBV5-1, with 10 positions matching TRBD2. CDR3 size: 13 residues. The V segment lost 5 bases and the J segment 4 bases; nucleotides outside the gene matches: 3. Germline V CDR1 and CDR2: SGHRS, YFSETQ. This CDR3 is CASRGTSEYEQYF. In DNA, the CDR3 is TGCGCCAGCAGGGGGACTAGCGAGTACGAGCAGTACTTC.

The chain couples TRBV28 to TRBJ1-1; D perhaps matches TRBD1 (5 bases). Per germline, CDR1 MDHEN and CDR2 SYDVKM. CDR3 length: 16 residues. V was shortened by 1 base and J by 1 base, with 13 bases between the two germline ends. CDR3 region: CASSLYRTTRNTEAFF. The CDR3 DNA is TGTGCCAGCAGTTTATACCGGACAACTCGGAACACTGAAGCTTTCTTT.

The chain joins TRBV10-3 to TRBJ1-5; 8 bases fit TRBD1. Per germline, CDR1 ENHRY and CDR2 SYGVKD. This CDR3 has 15 amino acids. With V trimmed by 2 bases and J by 3 bases, 3 bases remained unmatched. CDR3 region: CAISEGTGYNQPQHF. CDR3 DNA: TGTGCCATCAGTGAGGGGACAGGATACAATCAGCCCCAGCATTTT.

This rearrangement joins TRBV28 to TRBJ1-6; TRBD1 matches 9 bases. The CDR3 runs to 15 residues. Per germline, CDR1 MDHEN and CDR2 SYDVKM. The J segment lost 13 bases and the V segment lost 5 bases, leaving 12 bases of the junction unmatched. CDR3 DNA sequence: TGTGCCAGCAGTCGCCGGGACAGGGCCGGGGACCCCCTCCACTTT. Its protein is CASSRRDRAGDPLHF.

V gene TRBV19 combines with J gene TRBJ1-3, with 8 bases matching TRBD1. The CDR3 consists of 15 residues. J was trimmed by 1 base and V by 8 bases; bases with no gene match: 7. Germline-derived CDR1 and CDR2 are LNHDA and SQIVND (reference sequence). The DNA for the CDR3 is TGTGCCAGTCGGTGGCAGGGGGCTTCTGGAAACACCATATATTTT. It encodes CASRWQGASGNTIYF.

This sequence joins TRBV4-1 and TRBJ2-3, with D uncertain. This CDR3 spans 14 amino acids. V lost 0 bases and J 2 bases, leaving 6 bases between the germline ends. Germline values: CDR1 MGHRA, CDR2 YSYEKL. The CDR3 loop reads CASSQDAYTDTQYF. CDR3 DNA sequence: TGCGCCAGCAGCCAAGACGCGTACACAGATACGCAGTATTTT.

The chain joins TRBV28 to TRBJ2-3; 9 bases align to TRBD2. The CDR3 totals 15 residues. V shed 7 bases and J 10 bases; nucleotides not matched to a gene: 15. The germline V gene encodes CDR1 MDHEN and CDR2 SYDVKM. CDR3 bases: TGTGCCAGCACCCCAGGAGGGACTAGCCCTTATGCGCAGTATTTT. Translation: CASTPGGTSPYAQYF.

J is TRBJ2-1 and V is TRBV19, with D possibly matching TRBD2 (6 bases). In germline, CDR1 is LNHDA, CDR2 SQIVND (reference sequence). The CDR3 runs to 13 residues. Trimming removed 9 bases at V and 0 bases at J, with 9 bases between. The CDR3 DNA reads as TGTGCCAGCACTAGCCACTCCTACAATGAGCAGTTCTTC. Encoded protein: CASTSHSYNEQFF.

This clone came up a few times. The chain couples TRBV15 to TRBJ2-3; D remains unclear. CDR3 size: 14 residues. Trimming removed 1 base at V and 4 bases at J, with 9 bases between. The germline CDR1 and CDR2 sequences are LNHNV and YYDKDF (reference sequence). The CDR3 reads CATSRGLSADTQYF. As DNA, the CDR3 is TGTGCCACCAGCAGAGGTTTGAGTGCAGATACGCAGTATTTT.

As to this clone: Other DNA sequences in the same sample also yield this CDR3. The chain joins TRBV12-3 or TRBV12-4 to TRBJ1-1; D possibly corresponds to TRBD1 (5 bases). With 6 bases removed from V and 2 bases from J, the gap between germline ends came to 10 bases. The CDR3 contains 13 residues. The CDR3 bases are TGTGCCAGCAGGCTGACAGAAAACACTGAAGCTTTCTTT. The encoded protein is CASRLTENTEAFF.

The chain employs TRBV6-6 and TRBJ1-2, with D perhaps TRBD1 (5 bases). The CDR3 consists of 14 residues. Trimming cost V 3 bases and J 8 bases, with 16 bases left between them. Germline values: CDR1 MNHNY, CDR2 SVGAGI (reference sequence). CDR3 protein: CASSYTGVSEGYTF. The CDR3 DNA reads TGTGCCAGCAGTTATACGGGGGTCTCCGAGGGCTACACCTTC.

This chain joins TRBV28 and TRBJ2-2, with a possible D match to TRBD2 (5 bases). The CDR3 totals 13 residues. Trimming left V 3 bases short and J 5 bases short, with 7 bases between. CDR1 is MDHEN, CDR2 SYDVKM, per germline. As DNA, the CDR3 is TGTGCCAGCAGTTTGCAGCGGACCGGGGAGCTGTTTTTT. Amino acid sequence: CASSLQRTGELFF. Together with reference TRBV28 and TRBJ2-2, the CDR3 gives the full variable domain: DVKVTQSSRYLVKRTGEKVFLECVQDMDHENMFWYRQDPGLGLRLIYFSYDVKMKEKGDIPEGYSVSREKKERFSLILESASTNQTSMYLCASSLQRTGELFFGEGSRLTVL.

The V call is TRBV12-5, the J call TRBJ2-3; TRBD2 aligns across 9 bases. The CDR3 length is 15 residues. V shed 6 bases, J shed 2 bases, and the junction held 6 bases outside the gene matches. The V gene's germline CDR1 is LGHNT and CDR2 FRNRAP. CDR3 coding DNA: TGTGCTAGTGGCCTTAGCGGGAGAACCACAGATACGCAGTATTTT. This sequence encodes CASGLSGRTTDTQYF.

The genes are TRBV2 and TRBJ2-3; 8 bases map to TRBD1. After removal of 5 bases from V and 0 bases from J, the junction contained 1 base not matched to a gene. In germline, CDR1 is SNHLY, CDR2 FYNNEI. There are 14 residues in the CDR3. The CDR3 reads CASSRTGSTDTQYF. The CDR3 coding sequence is TGTGCCAGCAGTAGGACAGGGAGCACAGATACGCAGTATTTT. The whole variable domain, filled in from reference TRBV2 and TRBJ2-3, reads EPEVTQTPSHQVTQMGQEVILRCVPISNHLYFYWYRQILGQKVEFLVSFYNNEISEKSEIFDDQFSVERPDGSNFTLKIRSTKLEDSAMYFCASSRTGSTDTQYFGPGTRLTVL.

The table lists this clone with a few counts. The genes are TRBV6-5 and TRBJ2-2; D may be TRBD1 (5 bases). The CDR3 is made up of 14 amino acids. Germline loops: CDR1 MNHEY, CDR2 SVGAGI. Deletions cut 8 bases from V and 4 bases from J, with 14 bases between. In DNA, the CDR3 is TGTGCCAGCTGTCCGCGACAGAGCACCGGGGAGCTGTTTTTT. Translated: CASCPRQSTGELFF.

The genes are TRBV18 and TRBJ2-1; 8 bases match TRBD2. Trimming at V came to 6 bases and at J to 7 bases, leaving 11 bases not matched to a gene. Germline V gene data show CDR1 as KGHSH and CDR2 as LQKENI. This CDR3 comprises 15 residues. CDR3 loop: CASSNGGVFGNEQFF. The CDR3 DNA reads TGTGCCAGCTCGAACGGGGGGGTTTTTGGAAATGAGCAGTTCTTC.